The 21 T cell receptor beta chains reported below all come from one sample, sequenced in a study of CXCR3-negative and CXCR3-positive naive CD8 T cells. Study-level points and caveats: Higher TRB CDR3 hydrophobicity marked CXCR3-positive naive cells relative to CXCR3-negative naive cells.

The authors made the TRB cDNA libraries by 5' RACE using UMI labels. TCRdb reworked the 5' RACE reads into one entry per CDR3 protein, no DNA. The sample is made up of 84,000 or so distinct CDR3 sequences, and the top ten hold roughly 0.62% of it. For these TCRs, the target antigens are not known. The sequenced sample was naive CXCR3+ CD8+ T cells from blood. Subset described: CD45RO-CCR7+CD27+CD95- naive CD8+ T cells expressing CXCR3 (TNR3+). These TCRs come from a human donor in good health. Some clones in this sample may be carry-over from other donors' samples.

The rearrangement links TRBV28 to TRBJ1-3. CDR3 size: 16 residues. Germline-derived CDR1 and CDR2 are MDHEN and SYDVKM. The CDR3 reads CASSLSREFSGNTIYF.

V gene TRBV6-5 combines with J gene TRBJ2-2; absent DNA, TCRdb's TRBD2 call cannot be checked. The CDR3 has 18 residues. Germline loops: CDR1 MNHEY, CDR2 SVGAGI. Here the CDR3 reads CASSYIHDWASNTGELFF.

The V gene is TRBV5-1, the J gene TRBJ2-5; absent DNA, TCRdb's TRBD2 call cannot be checked. There are 14 residues in the CDR3. Germline CDR1 SGHRS, CDR2 YFSETQ. The CDR3 loop is CASSHPGPQETQYF.

The genes are TRBV3-1 and TRBJ1-2; TCRdb returns TRBD1, unconfirmable since there is no DNA. The CDR3 has 15 amino acids. Germline assignment: CDR1 LGHDT and CDR2 YNNKEL (reference sequence). CDR3 region: CASSQLTGQAYGYTF. Full variable domain (rest looked up from reference TRBV3-1 and TRBJ1-2): DTAVSQTPKYLVTQMGNDKSIKCEQNLGHDTMYWYKQDSKKFLKIMFSYNNKELIINETVPNRFSPKSPDKAHLNLHINSLELGDSAVYFCASSQLTGQAYGYTFGSGTRLTVV.

J is TRBJ2-7 and V is TRBV21-1; TCRdb gives TRBD2 as the D gene, but with no DNA this cannot be confirmed. TRBV21-1 is a pseudogene locus. The CDR3 loop spans 14 amino acids. The CDR3 reads CASSKELAGLRRYF.

The genes are TRBV6-5 and TRBJ2-1. There are 14 residues in the CDR3. CDR1 MNHEY and CDR2 SVGAGI come from the germline V gene. CDR3 in amino acids: CASSYSQPRNEQFF.

The chain uses TRBV6-5 and TRBJ2-7; TCRdb designates TRBD1, a call that cannot be tested without DNA. The CDR3 is 14 residues long. The germline gives CDR1 MNHEY, CDR2 SVGAGI. The CDR3 region is CASRPTGGSYEQYF.

V usage is TRBV10-3 and J usage is TRBJ2-7; the D gene TCRdb calls, TRBD2, cannot be checked with no DNA. Germline assignment: CDR1 ENHRY and CDR2 SYGVKD. CDR3 size: 18 residues. The CDR3 sequence: CAISESGGLAASSYEQYF.

The chain recombines TRBV5-1 with TRBJ2-5. This CDR3 is 14 amino acids long. Per germline, CDR1 SGHRS and CDR2 YFSETQ. The CDR3 sequence is CASSQLNVRETQYF.

The chain combines TRBV18 with TRBJ2-1. Germline V gene sequence: CDR1 KGHSH, CDR2 LQKENI. This CDR3 has 11 amino acids. CDR3 sequence reads: CASSPTDEQFF.

The chain combines TRBV4-3 with TRBJ2-7; TCRdb lists TRBD1, though no DNA is available to test this call. The CDR3 is 15 residues long. Germline CDR1 and CDR2: LGHNA and YSLEER. This CDR3 reads CASSQDRGGSYEQYF.

The CDR3 loop is CASSRTGGPEPQHF. The chain employs TRBV7-9 and TRBJ1-5; TCRdb indicates TRBD1, and absent DNA this call remains unverified. The CDR3 extends over 14 amino acids. Germline V gene lookup returns CDR1 SEHNR and CDR2 FQNEAQ (reference sequence).

The V gene is TRBV29-1, the J gene TRBJ2-3; the TRBD2 assignment by TCRdb is unverifiable without DNA. The CDR3 is 19 amino acids. Germline V gene sequence: CDR1 SQVTM, CDR2 ANQGSEA. CDR3 loop: CSLARLAGGTTLPTDTQYF.

The chain couples TRBV6-2 or TRBV6-3 to TRBJ2-3; TCRdb picks TRBD1, but there is no DNA to check that call. CDR1 MNHEY and CDR2 SVGEGT come from the germline V gene. The CDR3 runs to 14 residues. The CDR3 sequence: CASSYSQATDTQYF.

The chain has TRBV7-9 and TRBJ2-1; the D call from TCRdb, TRBD1, cannot be confirmed without DNA. This CDR3 spans 14 amino acids. Germline V gene sequence: CDR1 SEHNR, CDR2 FQNEAQ (reference sequence). This CDR3 is CASNRQWSDNEQFF.

The chain carries TRBV10-3 and TRBJ2-1; lacking DNA, the TRBD2 call made by TCRdb goes unchecked. Per germline, CDR1 ENHRY and CDR2 SYGVKD. This CDR3 is 15 amino acids long. The CDR3: CAISEFSGPTDEQFF.

The genes are TRBV12-3 or TRBV12-4 and TRBJ2-7; TCRdb lists TRBD1, though no DNA is available to test this call. The CDR3 is made up of 14 amino acids. The chain's CDR3 is CASSFFGTGFEQYF.

V and J are TRBV28 and TRBJ2-7; TCRdb gives TRBD1 as the D gene, but with no DNA this cannot be confirmed. Germline V gives CDR1 MDHEN, CDR2 SYDVKM. The length of the CDR3 is 15 residues. CDR3 sequence reads: CASKGQSSTYYEQYF.

The gene calls are TRBV7-7 and TRBJ2-1; TCRdb gives TRBD2 as the D gene, but with no DNA this cannot be confirmed. Per germline, CDR1 SSHAT and CDR2 FNYEAQ (reference sequence). There are 17 residues in the CDR3. This chain's CDR3 is CASSWGLAGGPENEQFF.

The V and J genes are TRBV2 and TRBJ2-7; TCRdb names TRBD1, which stays unverified in the absence of DNA. CDR3 length: 13 residues. Germline CDR1 SNHLY, CDR2 FYNNEI. CDR3 in amino acids: CASEGEQGNEQYF. The full variable domain, with the rest looked up from reference TRBV2 and TRBJ2-7, is EPEVTQTPSHQVTQMGQEVILRCVPISNHLYFYWYRQILGQKVEFLVSFYNNEISEKSEIFDDQFSVERPDGSNFTLKIRSTKLEDSAMYFCASEGEQGNEQYFGPGTRLTVT.

This chain links TRBV7-9 with TRBJ2-7; TCRdb names TRBD1, which stays unverified in the absence of DNA. CDR3 size: 14 residues. Germline V CDR1 and CDR2: SEHNR, FQNEAQ (reference sequence). CDR3 sequence: CASSTPGQNYEQYF.